This paragraph reports one TCR beta chain. The data are from a study of T cells in Graves' hyperthyroidism and ophthalmopathy. RNA transcripts gave rise to amplified TCR beta CDR3 regions. A set of HTBI primers served as the primers for a first-round RT-PCR of the TCR CDR3. One entry per CDR3 protein, called by TCRdb with MiXCR from the multiplex PCR reads. The data hold a few hundred thousand distinct CDR3 sequences, with around 16% observed a single time. Germline trimming cut 0 bases from V and 1 base from J; bases unmatched to any gene: 3. Germline CDR1 reads SGDLS; CDR2 reads YYNGEE. The CDR3 spans 15 residues.

Source material: blood. The sequence was obtained from a woman aged 40 to 50 with Graves' ophthalmopathy. The chain joins TRBV9 to TRBJ2-5; 7 nucleotides match TRBD1. CDR3 residues: CASSVGGGTQETQYF. The CDR3 nucleotides are TGTGCCAGCAGCGTAGGAGGGGGCACCCAAGAGACCCAGTACTTC.